Presented here are 13 T cell receptor beta chains from one specimen sequenced in a study of blood T cell repertoires in COVID-19. The data were produced by immunoSEQ multiplex PCR, yet TCRdb's version contains in-frame clones alone and is incomplete. The sample lists 180,000 or so clones; around 86% were seen once. Specimen: PBMCs or T cells enriched from blood (not recorded which). These receptors originate from a man in his forties or fifties with acute COVID-19.

This clone was observed at least ten times. V is TRBV19 and J is TRBJ1-5; TRBD1 agrees at 7 bases. The germline V gene has CDR1 LNHDA and CDR2 SQIVND (reference sequence). The CDR3 has 14 residues. Unmatched junction bases numbered 8, after V lost 7 bases and J lost 5 bases. The CDR3 DNA follows: TGTGCCAGTACCCTACAGGGGTCGCATCAGCCCCAGCATTTT. It encodes CASTLQGSHQPQHF.

The chain employs TRBV30 and TRBJ2-1; 11 bases are shared with TRBD2. After removal of 0 bases from V and 8 bases from J, the junction contained 6 bases not matched to a gene. Per the germline V gene, CDR1 is GTSNPN and CDR2 is SVGIG (reference sequence). This CDR3 contains 15 residues. CDR3 loop: CAWSVRLAGRDEQFF. The CDR3 nucleotides are TGTGCCTGGAGTGTACGACTAGCGGGAAGGGATGAGCAGTTCTTC.

The chain has TRBV6-5 and TRBJ1-5; perhaps TRBD1 as D (6 bases). V lost 8 bases, J lost 3 bases, and 11 bases lay in between. Germline CDR1 reads MNHEY; CDR2 reads SVGAGI. This CDR3 spans 13 amino acids. The CDR3 coding sequence is TGTGCCAGCGGTCAGGGGTTCAATCAGCCCCAGCATTTT. Translation gives CASGQGFNQPQHF.

V and J are TRBV14 and TRBJ2-1; 9 bases agree with TRBD1. The CDR3 length is 15 residues. Germline values: CDR1 SGHDN, CDR2 FVKESK. V lost 6 bases and J lost 7; bases outside the gene matches: 10. The CDR3 loop is CASRSGTGWENEQFF. CDR3 bases: TGTGCCAGCAGGAGCGGGACAGGGTGGGAAAATGAGCAGTTCTTC.

V gene TRBV18 combines with J gene TRBJ1-2; no firm D call. Trimming took off 6 bases at V and 5 bases at J, with 25 bases between the two ends. Germline V gene lookup returns CDR1 KGHSH and CDR2 LQKENI. This CDR3 has 17 amino acids. DNA for the CDR3: TGTGCCAGCTCGGCGGGGAACGTACTAACGATTGGGTATGGCTACACCTTC. Translated, it gives CASSAGNVLTIGYGYTF.

The chain is built from TRBV7-9 and TRBJ2-1, with 7 bases fitting TRBD2. This CDR3 contains 15 residues. Germline CDR1 and CDR2: SEHNR and FQNEAQ (reference sequence). Losses at the gene ends were 8 bases for V and 0 bases for J; bases not matched to a gene: 7. The CDR3 is CASGSPSGSYNEQFF. CDR3 DNA: TGTGCCAGCGGGTCTCCTAGCGGCTCCTACAATGAGCAGTTCTTC.

CDR3 nucleotide sequence: TGCAGCGCCTCCATTAGCACGAACACTGAAGCTTTCTTT. Amino acids: CSASISTNTEAFF. The chain combines TRBV29-1 with TRBJ1-1, with D unclear. V was cut by 7 bases and J by 1 base, with 13 bases left in between. The CDR3 loop spans 13 amino acids. Looked up from germline, CDR1 is SQVTM and CDR2 is ANQGSEA.

This sequence joins TRBV6-5 and TRBJ1-2, with TRBD1 identical over 7 bases. Germline lookup yields CDR1 MNHEY and CDR2 SVGAGI. CDR3 length: 14 residues. V shed 10 bases and J 4 bases; nucleotides not matched to a gene: 12. The CDR3 region has the DNA TGTGCCACCCCAGGGGGTAGGGGAAGCTATGGCTACACCTTC. Translated: CATPGGRGSYGYTF.

This chain uses TRBV20-1 with TRBJ1-4; D unclear. The CDR3 is made up of 16 amino acids. Germline V lookup: CDR1 DFQATT, CDR2 SNEGSKA (reference sequence). The V end was cut by 3 bases, the J end by 0 bases, with 14 bases between. The CDR3 here is CSASLRVLATNEKLFF. DNA of the CDR3: TGCAGTGCTAGTCTGAGGGTCCTAGCAACTAATGAAAAACTGTTTTTT.

The rearrangement joins TRBV28 to TRBJ2-7, with D maybe TRBD1 (5 bases). CDR3 length: 14 residues. Deletions cut 3 bases from V and 3 bases from J, with 12 bases between. CDR1 and CDR2 (germline): MDHEN, SYDVKM. CDR3 sequence: CASSLTVQGYEQYF. CDR3 nucleotide sequence: TGTGCCAGCAGTTTGACAGTTCAGGGCTACGAGCAGTACTTC.

V is TRBV24-1 and J is TRBJ1-1, with TRBD1 matching 12 bases. The CDR3 has 17 amino acids. The ends lost 3 bases at V and 6 bases at J; junction bases unmatched: 10. Germline V CDR1 and CDR2: KGHDR, SFDVKD. The CDR3 here is CATSDPPGTGGEAEAFF. In nucleotides, the CDR3 is TGTGCCACCAGTGATCCCCCCGGGACAGGGGGCGAGGCTGAAGCTTTCTTT.

This chain connects TRBV11-2 to TRBJ1-5; D is unresolved. Per germline, CDR1 SGHAT and CDR2 FQNNGV. The CDR3 sequence is 13 residues long. The V gene lost 8 bases and the J gene lost 2 bases, with 10 bases spanning the gap. CDR3 amino acids: CASHPGGNQPQHF. The CDR3 region has the DNA TGTGCCAGCCACCCGGGAGGCAATCAGCCCCAGCATTTT.

V is TRBV4-2 and J is TRBJ2-3; 10 bases align to TRBD2. The trim removed 3 bases at V and 4 bases at J, leaving 16 bases unmatched. CDR3 size: 19 residues. The V gene's germline CDR1 is LGHNA and CDR2 YNFKEQ. In nucleotides, the CDR3 is TGTGCCAGCAGCCATCAACTTACACGGGTTAGCGGGAGGCCAGATACGCAGTATTTT. Its translation: CASSHQLTRVSGRPDTQYF.